A selection of T cell receptor beta chains follows, all from one sample in a study of OX40 agonist ivuxolimab in advanced cancers. Sequencing used immunoSEQ multiplex PCR; TCRdb keeps in-frame clones, though not all of them. The sample lists under 100,000 clones; around 78% were seen once. The material was CD4+ or CD8+ T cells sorted from blood, obtained in a trial of the OX40 agonist ivuxolimab. The receptors shown here come from an adult with an advanced solid tumor such as melanoma, head and neck, liver or kidney cancer. Both conserved end residues are part of each CDR3. A D gene is named only where the DNA matches it firmly. Clone size is stated in some rows and not others, as once, few, many or a class when expanded.

TRBV5-1	TRBD1	TRBJ1-4	few	CASSLRGLGEKLFF	TGCGCCAGCAGCTTGAGGGGGCTCGGCGAAAAACTGTTTTTT
TRBV6-5	-	TRBJ1-2	once	CASSYSGERGYTF	TGTGCCAGCAGCTACTCAGGGGAACGAGGCTACACCTTC
TRBV5-8	-	TRBJ2-7	few	CASSLGQGLYEQYF	TGTGCCAGCAGCTTGGGCCAGGGCCTCTACGAGCAGTACTTC
TRBV6-5	-	TRBJ2-7	-	CASSYQHPYEQYF	TGTGCCAGCAGTTACCAACACCCATACGAGCAGTACTTC
TRBV19	TRBD2	TRBJ2-7	-	CASSPTDGLAGYEQYF	TGTGCCAGTAGTCCCACGGACGGACTAGCGGGCTACGAGCAGTACTTC
TRBV12-5	-	TRBJ1-4	-	CASGSLGVEKLFF	TGTGCTAGTGGTTCGTTAGGGGTGGAAAAACTGTTTTTT
TRBV4-3	-	TRBJ1-2	-	CASRRQELGGYTF	TGCGCCAGCAGACGACAGGAACTAGGAGGCTACACCTTC
TRBV6-1	-	TRBJ2-7	-	CASSDAGRGYEQYF	TGTGCCAGCAGTGACGCCGGCAGGGGCTACGAGCAGTACTTC
TRBV6-1	-	TRBJ2-3	-	CASSVASHMTDTQYF	TGTGCCAGCAGTGTGGCAAGCCACATGACAGATACGCAGTATTTT
TRBV2	-	TRBJ1-5	-	CASSEDQSNQPQHF	TGTGCCAGCAGTGAGGATCAGAGCAATCAGCCCCAGCATTTT
TRBV6-5	TRBD1	TRBJ2-7	-	CASRTPSTGNHEQYF	TGTGCCAGCAGGACACCCTCGACAGGGAACCACGAGCAGTACTTC
TRBV29-1	-	TRBJ1-2	-	CSVGEGNGYTF	TGCAGCGTGGGGGAGGGTAATGGCTACACCTTC
TRBV5-4	TRBD1	TRBJ1-2	-	CASSLAVGQKGYTF	TGTGCCAGCAGCTTGGCCGTGGGACAGAAGGGCTACACCTTC
TRBV6-5	TRBD1	TRBJ1-3	-	CASSLQGAGGNTIYF	TGTGCCAGCAGTCTACAGGGGGCGGGAGGAAACACCATATATTTT
TRBV5-5	-	TRBJ1-2	-	CASSLDATNYGYTF	TGTGCCAGCAGCTTGGACGCGACTAACTATGGCTACACCTTC
TRBV5-1	-	TRBJ2-7	-	CASSSSGTNYEQYF	TGCGCCAGCAGCTCCAGCGGGACAAACTACGAGCAGTACTTC
TRBV2	TRBD1	TRBJ2-5	-	CASSVAGTVQETQYF	TGTGCCAGCAGTGTGGCCGGGACAGTCCAAGAGACCCAGTACTTC
TRBV19	TRBD1	TRBJ1-2	-	CASSTGQGNGYTF	TGTGCCAGTAGCACCGGACAGGGTAATGGCTACACCTTC
TRBV10-3	-	TRBJ2-7	-	CAISEVGSLSSEQYF	TGTGCCATCAGTGAGGTTGGCAGTTTATCTTCCGAGCAGTACTTC
TRBV7-2	-	TRBJ1-2	-	CASSFNRANYGYTF	TGTGCCAGCAGCTTTAACAGAGCTAACTATGGCTACACCTTC
TRBV6-1	TRBD1	TRBJ1-5	-	CASTSDRAQPQHF	TGTGCCAGCACTTCGGACAGGGCTCAGCCCCAGCATTTT
TRBV7-9	-	TRBJ2-1	-	CASSLLSAGYNEQFF	TGTGCCAGCAGCTTACTCTCGGCAGGATACAATGAGCAGTTCTTC
TRBV14	TRBD1	TRBJ2-2	once	CASSHPRRTTGYTGELFF	TGTGCCAGCAGCCACCCCAGGAGGACGACAGGGTACACCGGGGAGCTGTTTTTT
TRBV5-6	-	TRBJ1-2	-	CASSLTGLYGYTF	TGTGCCAGCAGCTTAACAGGGCTTTATGGCTACACCTTC
TRBV14	-	TRBJ1-6	-	CASSLDGAAPLHF	TGTGCCAGCAGTCTCGACGGGGCGGCACCCCTCCACTTT
TRBV27	-	TRBJ2-2	-	CASSSPGGWTGELFF	TGTGCCAGCAGTTCCCCTGGAGGGTGGACCGGGGAGCTGTTTTTT